This T cell receptor (beta chain) was recorded in a study of T cells in Graves' hyperthyroidism and ophthalmopathy. Study context: Specimen type is peripheral blood, collected at initial diagnosis prior to any treatment. Study results and limitations: Most thyroid clonotypes expanded above 0.001 were also detected in blood. Ophthalmopathy and stable hyperthyroidism were told apart by a 13 V-J model.

The CDR3 is made up of 14 amino acids. V lost 1 base to trimming and J lost 4 bases, with 11 bases between them. The germline V gene has CDR1 MNHEY and CDR2 SVGAGI. Amplification yielded TCR beta CDR3 regions, with RNA transcripts as the source. Researchers ran a first-round RT-PCR on the TCR CDR3 using the HTBI primer set. MiXCR, run by TCRdb on the multiplex PCR reads, gives a single entry per CDR3 protein. The table records around 400,000 distinct CDR3 sequences, about 15% of them present only once. About this clonotype itself: Its antigen remains unknown.

What was sequenced was blood. This clonotype originated in a woman aged 18-29 years with Graves' hyperthyroidism that later progressed to Graves' ophthalmopathy. The chain uses TRBV6-5 and TRBJ2-7, with D possibly TRBD2 on 6 matching bases. The CDR3 here is CASSYYGRDYEQYF. In DNA form, the CDR3 reads TGTGCCAGCAGTTACTACGGGCGGGATTACGAGCAGTACTTC.